The source of this T cell receptor (beta chain) is a study of shared clonotypes between healthy human individuals. Overall study results and limits: Sampling included only blood; tissue repertoires likely differ. Clonotypes shared by all four donors outscored non-shared clonotypes in generation probability. The naive CD4 repertoires of a handful of donors were compared, and approximately 5.3% of clonotypes were shared.

The CDR3 is 11 residues long. The germline CDR1 and CDR2 sequences are SEHNR and FQNEAQ (reference sequence). The V and J ends lost 5 bases and 4 bases respectively, with 6 bases between them. An even split of each subset's genomic DNA across several immunoSEQ plates was performed. Using immunoSEQ multiplex PCR, the repertoire was profiled, and TCRdb retains in-frame clones only, with some absent. The sample shows roughly 1 million clones, approximately 80% of them seen only once. With regard to this clone: No antigen is known for it.

This clonotype was sampled from a man younger than 35 in good health. Some clones in this sample may be carry-over from other donors' samples. V usage is TRBV7-9 and J usage is TRBJ2-7; no clear D gene. The sequencing sample was made of memory CD4+ T cells from PBMCs. Subset meaning: CD45RA-negative fraction. This chain's CDR3 is CASSLQYEQYF. The CDR3 DNA is TGTGCCAGCAGCCTCCAATACGAGCAGTACTTC.